One sample yielded the 31 T cell receptor beta chains listed below, sequenced in a study of technical replicates of blood from a handful of donors. Sequenced by immunoSEQ multiplex PCR; TCRdb stores in-frame clones only, minus some. The table records 75,000 to 85,000 clones, 80% to 90% of them present only once. The sample was PBMCs. All receptors come from a human donor in good health. Some clones in this sample may be carry-over from other donors' samples.

The chain carries TRBV6-5 and TRBJ2-1; D remains unclear. The CDR3 spans 13 residues. Trimming left V 6 bases short and J 2 bases short, with 8 bases between. Per germline, CDR1 MNHEY and CDR2 SVGAGI. The CDR3: CASSPLPYNEQFF. The CDR3 nucleotides are TGTGCCAGCAGCCCCCTCCCCTACAATGAGCAGTTCTTC.

The chain links TRBV5-1 to TRBJ2-2, with 7 bases identical to TRBD2. Germline V gene lookup returns CDR1 SGHRS and CDR2 YFSETQ. V lost 2 bases, J lost 4 bases, and 8 bases stayed unmatched. The CDR3 spans 16 residues. The DNA of the CDR3 is TGCGCCAGCAGCTTAGACGGGACTACAATCACCGGGGAGCTGTTTTTT. As protein: CASSLDGTTITGELFF.

The chain combines TRBV6-6 with TRBJ2-5; D may be TRBD1 (8 bases). TRBJ2-7 explains the end of the DNA better; the J call may be wrong. The CDR3 has 13 amino acids. Germline assignment: CDR1 MNHNY and CDR2 SVGAGI (reference sequence). The CDR3 bases are TGTGCCAGCAGAGGACAGGGAGGGGGCGAGCAGTACTTC. This sequence encodes CASRGQGGGEQYF.

This chain connects TRBV7-9 to TRBJ2-7; D not certain. V gave up 5 bases and J gave up 6 bases, with 8 bases separating them. Germline-derived CDR1 and CDR2 are SEHNR and FQNEAQ (reference sequence). The CDR3 length is 11 residues. The CDR3 DNA is TGTGCCAGCAGCCAAGGAGCCGAGCAGTACTTC. It is translated as CASSQGAEQYF. The full variable domain, its missing parts supplied by reference TRBV7-9 and TRBJ2-7, is DTGVSQNPRHKITKRGQNVTFRCDPISEHNRLYWYRQTLGQGPEFLTYFQNEAQLEKSRLLSDRFSAERPKGSFSTLEIQRTEQGDSAMYLCASSQGAEQYFGPGTRLTVT.

The V gene is TRBV5-4, the J gene TRBJ1-2; tentatively, D is TRBD1 (6 bases). This CDR3 region has 14 residues. Germline CDR1 and CDR2: SGHNT and YYREEE (reference sequence). The ends were cut back, 3 bases at V and 5 bases at J, with 14 bases in the middle. The CDR3 sequence: CASSSGQPMYGYTF. The DNA for the CDR3 is TGTGCCAGCAGCTCCGGACAGCCAATGTATGGCTACACCTTC.

The chain uses TRBV15 and TRBJ2-1, with 8 bases that match TRBD2. The CDR3 has 20 amino acids. Germline values: CDR1 LNHNV, CDR2 YYDKDF (reference sequence). The V gene end was trimmed by 4 bases and the J gene end by 2 bases; junction bases not matched to a gene: 19. The CDR3 DNA reads TGTGCCACCAGCATGCGGGGGGCTCGGAGAGGACTACGGGCCTACAATGAGCAGTTCTTC. Protein product: CATSMRGARRGLRAYNEQFF.

The V gene is TRBV6-5, the J gene TRBJ2-1; 10 nucleotides match TRBD2. The CDR3 has 13 residues. Per germline, CDR1 MNHEY and CDR2 SVGAGI. V lost 7 bases to trimming and J lost 9 bases; unmatched junction nucleotides: 6. Here the CDR3 reads CASTSSGSGEQFF. In DNA form, the CDR3 reads TGTGCCAGCACATCTAGCGGGAGCGGTGAGCAGTTCTTC.

A few counts support this clone. This chain connects TRBV5-1 to TRBJ1-4; 7 nucleotides align to TRBD1. The CDR3 length is 14 residues. CDR1 is SGHRS, CDR2 YFSETQ, per germline. The V gene end was trimmed by 0 bases and the J gene end by 8 bases; junction bases not matched to a gene: 4. CDR3 bases: TGCGCCAGCAGCTTGGGACAGGGACCCGAAAAACTGTTTTTT. This encodes CASSLGQGPEKLFF.

V gene TRBV5-1 combines with J gene TRBJ1-2, with a tentative D call TRBD1 (6 bases). This CDR3 is built from 14 residues. Trimming cost V 3 bases and J 4 bases, with 13 bases left between them. Per the germline V gene, CDR1 is SGHRS and CDR2 is YFSETQ. The CDR3 DNA is TGCGCCAGCAGCTCGACAGGCGAGGGCTATGGCTACACCTTC. Residues: CASSSTGEGYGYTF.

In its sample, this clone was seen a few times. V is TRBV5-1 and J is TRBJ2-7; 8 bases map to TRBD1. V trimming: 0 bases; J trimming: 6 bases; junction bases outside the gene matches: 8. This CDR3 has 15 residues. Germline CDR1 is SGHRS and CDR2 is YFSETQ. The CDR3 sequence: CASSLEGRGLIEQYF. The CDR3 DNA sequence: TGCGCCAGCAGCTTGGAGGGCAGGGGGCTCATCGAGCAGTACTTC.

The chain couples TRBV7-9 to TRBJ2-3; 8 bases agree with TRBD2. With V trimmed by 7 bases and J by 6 bases, 6 bases remained unmatched. This CDR3 contains 13 residues. Germline CDR1 SEHNR, CDR2 FQNEAQ (reference sequence). CDR3: CASTPGGADTQYF. In DNA, the CDR3 is TGTGCCAGCACCCCCGGGGGGGCGGATACGCAGTATTTT.

This chain links TRBV11-2 with TRBJ2-1; perhaps TRBD2 as D (7 bases). This CDR3 comprises 15 residues. CDR1 is SGHAT, CDR2 FQNNGV, per germline. V was trimmed by 5 bases and J by 5 bases, leaving 16 bases between them. CDR3 sequence reads: CASSTPVGGHNEQFF. The CDR3 DNA is TGTGCCAGCAGCACCCCTGTGGGGGGGCACAATGAGCAGTTCTTC.

The rearrangement links TRBV21-1 to TRBJ2-7; TRBD1 was called by the table and not checked on the DNA. TRBV21-1 is a recognized pseudogene. The CDR3 totals 12 residues. CDR3 DNA: TGTGCCAGCATACAGGGGTCCTACGAGCAGTACTTC. It specifies CASIQGSYEQYF.

The chain is built from TRBV4-3 and TRBJ2-7, with TRBD1 as a possible D gene (5 bases). The germline CDR1 and CDR2 sequences are LGHNA and YSLEER. V lost 0 bases to trimming and J lost 5 bases, with 14 bases between them. There are 15 residues in the CDR3. This CDR3 is CASSQDRQGRDEQYF. In nucleotides, the CDR3 is TGCGCCAGCAGCCAAGATCGTCAGGGCAGAGACGAGCAGTACTTC.

The genes are TRBV7-6 and TRBJ2-2; no reliable D call. Trimming cost V 5 bases and J 0 bases, with 7 bases left between them. Germline loops: CDR1 SGHVS, CDR2 FNYEAQ. CDR3 length equals 14 residues. The CDR3 region is CASSPSANTGELFF. The CDR3 nucleotides are TGTGCCAGCAGCCCCAGTGCGAACACCGGGGAGCTGTTTTTT.

The genes are TRBV19 and TRBJ1-2, with TRBD1 matching 8 bases. The ends lost 2 bases at V and 5 bases at J; junction bases unmatched: 1. CDR1 and CDR2 (germline): LNHDA, SQIVND (reference sequence). The CDR3 has 13 amino acids. CDR3 coding DNA: TGTGCCAGTAGTATACAGGGGGCTTATGGCTACACCTTC. Translation: CASSIQGAYGYTF.

This clone showed up just once. The V and J genes are TRBV7-9 and TRBJ2-5, with D unclear. The length of the CDR3 is 12 residues. V lost 5 bases to trimming and J lost 5 bases, with 9 bases between them. The V gene's germline CDR1 is SEHNR and CDR2 FQNEAQ (reference sequence). The CDR3 loop reads CASSRGWETQYF. Written as DNA, the CDR3 is TGTGCCAGCAGCCGAGGTTGGGAGACCCAGTACTTC.

A single count supports this clone. The chain links TRBV5-6 to TRBJ1-4; unclear D gene. Germline-derived CDR1 and CDR2 are SGHDT and YYEEEE. V lost 4 bases, J lost 7 bases, and 8 bases lay in between. The CDR3 has 12 residues. The CDR3 DNA is TGTGCCAGCAGCCGGGCGGGTGAAAAACTGTTTTTT. It yields the protein CASSRAGEKLFF. Supplemented by reference TRBV5-6 and TRBJ1-4, the full variable domain reads DAGVTQSPTHLIKTRGQQVTLRCSPKSGHDTVSWYQQALGQGPQFIFQYYEEEERQRGNFPDRFSGHQFPNYSSELNVNALLLGDSALYLCASSRAGEKLFFGSGTQLSVL.

This chain uses TRBV30 with TRBJ1-1; the D is unclear. Germline CDR1 GTSNPN, CDR2 SVGIG (reference sequence). There are 16 residues in the CDR3. The V end was cut by 2 bases, the J end by 1 base, with 17 bases between. The CDR3 DNA sequence: TGTGCCTGGAGTCCTCCCCGGACCGGGAGGAACACTGAAGCTTTCTTT. Translation gives CAWSPPRTGRNTEAFF.

A word on this clone: One junction end disagrees with the germline gene, perhaps due to a read error. The V and J genes are TRBV25-1 and TRBJ2-1; 7 nucleotides align to TRBD2. Germline CDR1 MGHDK, CDR2 SYGVNS. The CDR3 runs to 16 residues. The CDR3 DNA is TGTGCCAGCAGTCCCCGGGCTAGCGGACTCTACAATGGGCAGTTCTTC. Its protein product is CASSPRASGLYNGQFF. Together with reference TRBV25-1 and TRBJ2-1, the CDR3 gives the full variable domain: EADIYQTPRYLVIGTGKKITLECSQTMGHDKMYWYQQDPGMELHLIHYSYGVNSTEKGDLSSESTVSRIRTEHFPLTLESARPSHTSQYLCASSPRASGLYNGQFFGPGTRLTVL.

This clone has just a few counts. Compared with germline, one end of the junction differs, possibly owing to a read error. The chain joins TRBV4-1 to TRBJ1-5, with 11 bases lining up with TRBD1. The CDR3 is 16 residues long. CDR1 and CDR2 from the germline V gene are MGHRA and YSYEKL. The CDR3 DNA follows: TGCGCCAGCAGTTCCGGACAGGGGGCGGGCAATCAGCCCCGGCATTTT. This sequence encodes CASSSGQGAGNQPRHF.

This sequence joins TRBV19 and TRBJ2-7, with 7 bases matching TRBD2. CDR3 length: 15 residues. The ends lost 3 bases at V and 2 bases at J; junction bases unmatched: 7. CDR1 is LNHDA and CDR2 is SQIVND in the germline V gene (reference sequence). CDR3 nucleotide sequence: TGTGCCAGTAGTATTCCCGGACTAGGCACCTACGAGCAGTACTTC. Protein sequence: CASSIPGLGTYEQYF.

This clone was picked up a small number of times. This chain connects TRBV6-1 to TRBJ1-1; 10 positions match TRBD1. The germline V gene encodes CDR1 MNHNS and CDR2 SASEGT. The CDR3 runs 17 residues. Germline trimming cut 4 bases from V and 0 bases from J; bases unmatched to any gene: 8. The DNA for the CDR3 is TGTGCCAGCAGTGTAAGACAGGGGGCACCCTTGAACACTGAAGCTTTCTTT. It yields the protein CASSVRQGAPLNTEAFF.

CDR3 residues: CASSQGETRQGPQETQYF. CDR3 coding DNA: TGCGCCAGCAGCCAGGGGGAGACGAGACAGGGGCCACAAGAGACCCAGTACTTC. The gene calls are TRBV4-3 and TRBJ2-5, with 8 bases aligning to TRBD1. Trimming removed 3 bases from V and 2 bases from J; junction bases left unmatched: 14. The CDR3 has 18 amino acids. CDR1 is LGHNA and CDR2 is YSLEER in the germline V gene.

J is TRBJ1-1 and V is TRBV10-3; 8 nucleotides line up with TRBD1. The CDR3 runs 16 residues. Trimming cost V 3 bases and J 8 bases; bases outside gene matches: 14. CDR1 and CDR2 (germline): ENHRY, SYGVKD. CDR3 sequence: CAISEGGADRGREAFF. The CDR3 DNA reads as TGTGCCATCAGTGAAGGAGGGGCAGACAGGGGCCGAGAAGCTTTCTTT.

This clone has a single count. The V call is TRBV7-9, the J call TRBJ1-5; 8 nucleotides align to TRBD1. The CDR3 loop spans 15 amino acids. Germline lookup yields CDR1 SEHNR and CDR2 FQNEAQ (reference sequence). J gave up 10 bases and V 5 bases, and 13 bases lay outside the gene matches. CDR3 in amino acids: CASSPGGTGRGPQHF. The CDR3 bases are TGTGCCAGCAGCCCCGGGGGGACAGGCAGGGGACCCCAGCATTTT.

This clone turned up a few times. V usage is TRBV30 and J usage is TRBJ2-7, with TRBD1 as a possible D gene (5 bases). The CDR3 extends over 15 amino acids. V lost 2 bases to trimming and J lost 2 bases, with 16 bases between them. Germline V gives CDR1 GTSNPN, CDR2 SVGIG (reference sequence). The CDR3 DNA reads as TGTGCCTGGAGTCGCCAAGCGACAGTGCCCTACGAGCAGTACTTC. It yields the protein CAWSRQATVPYEQYF.

This clone has more than one count but fewer than ten. At one end the junction does not follow the germline gene, possibly because of a read error. This chain connects TRBV6-6 to TRBJ1-4, with 9 positions matching TRBD1. This CDR3 is built from 15 residues. Germline assignment: CDR1 MNHNY and CDR2 SVGAGI (reference sequence). CDR3 bases: TGTGCCAGTTCTGCCGGGGACAGGGCTAAATATGGACGGGTTTTT. This gives the protein CASSAGDRAKYGRVF.

V gene TRBV29-1 combines with J gene TRBJ2-5; D call uncertain. Germline V gene lookup returns CDR1 SQVTM and CDR2 ANQGSEA. CDR3 length: 13 residues. The V gene lost 3 bases and the J gene lost 4 bases, with 12 bases spanning the gap. The CDR3 DNA follows: TGCAGCGTTGACTTAAACTCCGGAGAGACCCAGTACTTC. Translated: CSVDLNSGETQYF.

The chain carries TRBV30 and TRBJ2-5; weak D call: TRBD2 (6 bases). Germline CDR1 and CDR2: GTSNPN and SVGIG (reference sequence). V was trimmed by 1 base and J by 11 bases, leaving 20 bases between them. The CDR3 totals 14 residues. For the CDR3, the DNA is TGTGCCTGGAGTGAGGAGGGTAGACCCGTGGAGCAGTACTTC. This encodes CAWSEEGRPVEQYF. Using reference TRBV30 and TRBJ2-5 for the parts outside the CDR3, the full variable domain is SQTIHQWPATLVQPVGSPLSLECTVEGTSNPNLYWYRQAAGRGLQLLFYSVGIGQISSEVPQNLSASRPQDRQFILSSKKLLLSDSGFYLCAWSEEGRPVEQYFGPGTRLLVL.

The chain recombines TRBV4-1 with TRBJ2-3, with TRBD2 matching over 7 bases. With V trimmed by 2 bases and J by 3 bases, 5 bases remained unmatched. This CDR3 has 15 residues. Germline V gives CDR1 MGHRA, CDR2 YSYEKL. CDR3: CASSQQSGKTDTQYF. CDR3 nucleotide sequence: TGCGCCAGCAGCCAACAGAGCGGGAAAACAGATACGCAGTATTTT.